Detailed here is one TCR beta chain. Its antigen is as yet unknown. J lost 7 bases, V lost 5 bases, and 8 bases had no gene match. This CDR3 comprises 15 residues. The germline V gene encodes CDR1 LNHNV and CDR2 YYDKDF (reference sequence). PCR involved 60 Vbeta and 13 Jbeta primers. The repertoire was sequenced with immunoSEQ multiplex PCR; TCRdb's copy has only in-frame clones and lacks some. Among fewer than 250,000 clones, over 75% were seen once, and the ten largest hold 1.3%. The data were obtained in a study of cytomegalovirus exposure and HLA in healthy donors. Findings and caveats of the study: In a later analysis, HLA-C alleles had the fewest associated TCRs, DRB1 alleles the most.

This chain uses TRBV15 with TRBJ1-6; 7 bases map to TRBD1. This TCR derives from a human donor in good health. The material sequenced was PBMCs. CDR3 region: CATSLPGTVNSPLHF. Here the CDR3 DNA reads TGTGCCACCAGCCTACCTGGGACAGTAAATTCACCCCTCCACTTT.